A single sample is the source of the 22 T cell receptor beta chains below, sequenced in a study of T cells in tuberculosis. The assay was immunoSEQ multiplex PCR, and TCRdb's table has in-frame clones only and misses some. The sample lists about 34,000 clones; approximately 97% were seen once. The sequencing sample was made of PBMCs. The source is a donor between 10 and 35 years old with latent tuberculosis or without tuberculosis infection.

The V and J genes are TRBV2 and TRBJ2-6; 11 nucleotides agree with TRBD1. CDR1 is SNHLY and CDR2 is FYNNEI in the germline V gene. The CDR3 loop spans 19 amino acids. Trimming cost V 2 bases and J 3 bases; bases outside gene matches: 9. DNA of the CDR3: TGTGCCAGCAGTGAACCCTCCAGGGACAGGGGGAATGGGGCCAACGTCCTGACTTTC. This translates into CASSEPSRDRGNGANVLTF.

The gene calls are TRBV19 and TRBJ1-1, with unresolved D. V lost 7 bases and J lost 6, with 15 bases in between. The CDR3 is made up of 13 amino acids. In germline, CDR1 is LNHDA, CDR2 SQIVND (reference sequence). The CDR3 DNA follows: TGTGCCAGTAAAAATCCAATGTCGGCTGAAGCTTTCTTT. It specifies CASKNPMSAEAFF.

V gene TRBV5-4 combines with J gene TRBJ2-7, with 10 bases aligning to TRBD1. V was clipped by 4 bases and J by 7 bases; unmatched bases: 8. This CDR3 comprises 14 residues. Germline loops: CDR1 SGHNT, CDR2 YYREEE (reference sequence). The DNA of the CDR3 is TGTGCCAGCAGCCCCGGGACAGGGGATCGGGAGCAGTACTTC. Translation: CASSPGTGDREQYF. Combining the CDR3 with reference TRBV5-4 and TRBJ2-7 gives the whole variable domain ETGVTQSPTHLIKTRGQQVTLRCSSQSGHNTVSWYQQALGQGPQFIFQYYREEENGRGNFPPRFSGLQFPNYSSELNVNALELDDSALYLCASSPGTGDREQYFGPGTRLTVT.

The chain has TRBV4-1 and TRBJ1-3; D gene uncertain. V was pared by 0 bases and J by 6 bases, with 6 bases between. There are 13 residues in the CDR3. Germline V gene lookup returns CDR1 MGHRA and CDR2 YSYEKL. The CDR3 nucleotides are TGCGCCAGCAGCCAAGATGAGAAAAACACCATATATTTT. Encoded protein: CASSQDEKNTIYF.

The chain uses TRBV5-1 and TRBJ2-1; 7 bases agree with TRBD1. Germline V gene lookup returns CDR1 SGHRS and CDR2 YFSETQ. There are 15 residues in the CDR3. The V segment lost 3 bases and the J segment 2 bases; nucleotides outside the gene matches: 5. CDR3 nucleotide sequence: TGCGCCAGCAGCTACCAGGGGGTAGCCTACAATGAGCAGTTCTTC. It yields the protein CASSYQGVAYNEQFF.

V and J are TRBV6-6 and TRBJ1-1, with D perhaps matching TRBD1 (5 bases). CDR1 and CDR2 (germline): MNHNY, SVGAGI (reference sequence). Trimming removed 2 bases from V and 6 bases from J, with 19 bases in between. The CDR3 is 16 residues long. The DNA of the CDR3 is TGTGCCAGCAGTTACGGGGGGAGTTTCAGGGTCGCTGAAGCTTTCTTT. Protein sequence: CASSYGGSFRVAEAFF.

The chain has TRBV4-2 and TRBJ1-5, with D tentatively TRBD1 (6 bases). Germline CDR1 reads LGHNA; CDR2 reads YNFKEQ. V dropped 0 bases and J dropped 5 bases, with 14 bases sitting between them. The CDR3 consists of 16 residues. The CDR3 reads CASSQDPRTVDQPQHF. The CDR3 DNA follows: TGTGCCAGCAGCCAAGATCCTCGGACAGTTGATCAGCCCCAGCATTTT.

The chain employs TRBV5-1 and TRBJ2-3, with TRBD1 identical over 9 bases. The germline gives CDR1 SGHRS, CDR2 YFSETQ. V was clipped by 4 bases and J by 5 bases; unmatched bases: 5. The CDR3 covers 14 residues. The CDR3 loop is CASSHGTGQDTQYF. The CDR3 nucleotides are TGCGCCAGCAGCCATGGGACAGGGCAAGATACGCAGTATTTT.

The genes are TRBV10-3 and TRBJ2-1; maybe TRBD1 (5 bases). The ends were cut back, 4 bases at V and 9 bases at J, with 13 bases in the middle. Per germline, CDR1 ENHRY and CDR2 SYGVKD. This CDR3 is 13 amino acids long. CDR3 coding DNA: TGTGCCATCAGTGGGGGTGAAGGGGCTGAGCAGTTCTTC. Translation gives CAISGGEGAEQFF.

CDR3 protein: CASSKQGKLNIQYF. The CDR3 DNA is TGTGCCAGCAGTAAGCAGGGGAAGTTAAACATTCAGTACTTC. This rearrangement joins TRBV6-1 to TRBJ2-4; D is perhaps TRBD1 (6 bases). Germline assignment: CDR1 MNHNS and CDR2 SASEGT. With 5 bases removed from V and 6 bases from J, the gap between germline ends came to 14 bases. This CDR3 region has 14 residues.

The chain links TRBV5-1 to TRBJ2-1, with TRBD2 matching over 10 bases. V trimming: 4 bases; J trimming: 0 bases; junction bases outside the gene matches: 7. Germline V gene data show CDR1 as SGHRS and CDR2 as YFSETQ. The CDR3 is 17 amino acids. For the CDR3, the DNA is TGCGCCAGCAGCCCAACTAGCGGGGTTGGCTCCTACAATGAGCAGTTCTTC. It specifies CASSPTSGVGSYNEQFF.

V usage is TRBV27 and J usage is TRBJ1-2; D ambiguous. The V and J ends lost 6 bases and 0 bases respectively, with 11 bases between them. CDR3 size: 14 residues. Germline loops: CDR1 MNHEY, CDR2 SMNVEV (reference sequence). The CDR3 DNA reads as TGTGCCAGCAGCGCCCCCGGGGCTAACTATGGCTACACCTTC. It yields the protein CASSAPGANYGYTF.

CDR3 in amino acids: CASSLEVLADTQYF. In DNA form, the CDR3 reads TGTGCCAGCTCACTTGAAGTCCTAGCGGATACGCAGTATTTT. V usage is TRBV18 and J usage is TRBJ2-3; D might be TRBD2 (6 bases). Trimming cost V 4 bases and J 6 bases, with 14 bases left between them. Germline-derived CDR1 and CDR2 are KGHSH and LQKENI. CDR3 length: 14 residues.

The chain is built from TRBV5-1 and TRBJ2-2; weak D call: TRBD2 (6 bases). Germline V gene data show CDR1 as SGHRS and CDR2 as YFSETQ. CDR3 length equals 16 residues. Trimming shortened V by 3 bases and J by 6 bases, and 18 bases separated the two germline ends. The CDR3 loop is CASSSGAFNSAGELFF. The CDR3 DNA reads TGCGCCAGCAGCTCGGGAGCCTTCAATTCGGCCGGGGAGCTGTTTTTT.

This sequence joins TRBV19 and TRBJ2-1; 9 nucleotides agree with TRBD1. V was clipped by 3 bases and J by 9 bases; unmatched bases: 6. Germline values: CDR1 LNHDA, CDR2 SQIVND (reference sequence). The CDR3 totals 14 residues. CDR3 sequence: CASSMLTGGAEQFF. CDR3 DNA: TGTGCCAGTAGTATGTTAACAGGGGGCGCTGAGCAGTTCTTC.

V gene TRBV7-2 combines with J gene TRBJ1-1; D is perhaps TRBD1 (5 bases). The CDR3 spans 15 residues. CDR1 and CDR2 from the germline V gene are SGHTA and FQGNSA. V lost 2 bases to trimming and J lost 4 bases, with 14 bases between them. The CDR3 reads CASSLRGLLSTEAFF. The CDR3 DNA sequence: TGTGCCAGCAGCTTAAGGGGCCTTTTGAGCACTGAAGCTTTCTTT.

The rearrangement joins TRBV15 to TRBJ1-1, with D unclear. Trimming shortened V by 4 bases and J by 3 bases, and 15 bases separated the two germline ends. The CDR3 is made up of 15 amino acids. Germline V gene data show CDR1 as LNHNV and CDR2 as YYDKDF (reference sequence). This CDR3 is CATSTGPPGHTEAFF. CDR3 in DNA: TGTGCCACCAGCACTGGGCCTCCCGGCCACACTGAAGCTTTCTTT.

The chain links TRBV25-1 to TRBJ2-7, with a tentative D call TRBD1 (5 bases). With 6 bases removed from V and 2 bases from J, the gap between germline ends came to 14 bases. The CDR3 has 14 residues. The germline gives CDR1 MGHDK, CDR2 SYGVNS. The CDR3 nucleotides read TGTGCCAGCAGATCTCCTGGGGCTACCTACGAGCAGTACTTC. Encoded protein: CASRSPGATYEQYF.

The rearrangement uses TRBV27 and TRBJ2-1; 8 bases map to TRBD2. The V gene end was trimmed by 2 bases and the J gene end by 0 bases; junction bases not matched to a gene: 6. This CDR3 spans 17 amino acids. Per the germline V gene, CDR1 is MNHEY and CDR2 is SMNVEV (reference sequence). CDR3 in amino acids: CASSLARGGTSYNEQFF. In nucleotides, the CDR3 is TGTGCCAGCAGTTTAGCTCGCGGGGGGACCTCCTACAATGAGCAGTTCTTC.

The V gene is TRBV5-1, the J gene TRBJ1-1; D unresolved. The CDR3 runs 13 residues. The germline V and J ends were trimmed by 4 bases and 6 bases, with 13 bases remaining between them. Germline-derived CDR1 and CDR2 are SGHRS and YFSETQ. The CDR3 sequence is CASSIYSGSEAFF. The CDR3, as DNA: TGCGCCAGCAGCATTTACAGTGGCTCTGAAGCTTTCTTT.

This chain joins TRBV2 and TRBJ2-5, with 9 bases fitting TRBD2. The CDR3 is 15 residues long. The V gene end was trimmed by 7 bases and the J gene end by 7 bases; junction bases not matched to a gene: 13. Germline loops: CDR1 SNHLY, CDR2 FYNNEI. CDR3 loop: CASTEQRGAAGTQYF. The CDR3 nucleotides are TGTGCCAGCACCGAACAGCGGGGGGCCGCGGGGACCCAGTACTTC.

This chain uses TRBV7-9 with TRBJ1-4; D possibly corresponds to TRBD1 (6 bases). Germline CDR1 reads SEHNR; CDR2 reads FQNEAQ (reference sequence). Trimming stripped 4 bases from V and 0 bases from J, with 12 bases between. The CDR3 totals 16 residues. DNA of the CDR3: TGTGCCAGCAGCTCTGACAGGACTTCAACTAATGAAAAACTGTTTTTT. It encodes CASSSDRTSTNEKLFF. The variable domain in full, completed from reference TRBV7-9 and TRBJ1-4, reads DTGVSQNPRHKITKRGQNVTFRCDPISEHNRLYWYRQTLGQGPEFLTYFQNEAQLEKSRLLSDRFSAERPKGSFSTLEIQRTEQGDSAMYLCASSSDRTSTNEKLFFGSGTQLSVL.